The clone carrying this TCR beta chain occurred a few times. MiXCR, applied by TCRdb to the RACE reads, yields one record per CDR3 protein. Among 140,000 or so distinct CDR3 sequences listed, over 9.5% were seen once. This entry is derived from a study of human T cells and chemical hapten exposure. Described time point: patch test 2, 6 weeks after DPC sensitization. As to treatment: therapeutic diphenylcyclopropenone sensitization with weekly scalp DPC. The V end was cut by 1 base, the J end by 2 bases, with 4 bases between. Germline CDR1 and CDR2: MNHEY and SMNVEV (reference sequence). The CDR3 is 13 amino acids.

The chain carries TRBV27 and TRBJ2-3; D is ambiguous. This specimen was whole blood, taken in connection with sensitization to the hapten diphenylcyclopropenone (DPC). This TCR was sampled from a woman between 45 and 65 years old with alopecia areata. Some clones in this sample may be carry-over from other donors' samples. CDR3 nucleotides: TGTGCCAGCAGTTTATTCGACACAGATACGCAGTATTTT. Translated, it gives CASSLFDTDTQYF.